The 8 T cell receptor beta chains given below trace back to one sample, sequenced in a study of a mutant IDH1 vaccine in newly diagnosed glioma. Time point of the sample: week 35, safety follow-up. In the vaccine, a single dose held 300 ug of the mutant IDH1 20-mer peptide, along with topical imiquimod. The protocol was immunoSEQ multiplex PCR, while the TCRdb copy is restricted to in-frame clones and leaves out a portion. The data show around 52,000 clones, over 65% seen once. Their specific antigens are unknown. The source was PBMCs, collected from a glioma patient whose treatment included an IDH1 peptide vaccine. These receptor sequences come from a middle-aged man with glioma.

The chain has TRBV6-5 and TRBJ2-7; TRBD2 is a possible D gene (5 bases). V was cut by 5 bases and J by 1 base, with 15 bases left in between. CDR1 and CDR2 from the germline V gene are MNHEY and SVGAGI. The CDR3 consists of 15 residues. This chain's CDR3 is CASSLGPTGSYEQYF. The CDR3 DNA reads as TGTGCCAGCAGTCTCGGGCCTACGGGGTCCTACGAGCAGTACTTC.

DNA for the CDR3: TGCGCCAGCAGTGAGACAGGGGTGTTCAACAATGAGCAGTTCTTC. Encoded protein: CASSETGVFNNEQFF. This rearrangement joins TRBV10-2 to TRBJ2-1; TRBD1 matches 7 bases. Looked up from germline, CDR1 is WSHSY and CDR2 is SAAADI. CDR3 length equals 15 residues. V trimming: 2 bases; J trimming: 5 bases; junction bases outside the gene matches: 6.

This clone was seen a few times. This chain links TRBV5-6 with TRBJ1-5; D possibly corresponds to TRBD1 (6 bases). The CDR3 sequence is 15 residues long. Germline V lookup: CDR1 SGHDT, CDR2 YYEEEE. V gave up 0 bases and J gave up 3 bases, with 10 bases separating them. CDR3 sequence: CASSLGGGNNQPQHF. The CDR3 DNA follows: TGTGCCAGCAGCTTGGGAGGGGGAAACAATCAGCCCCAGCATTTT. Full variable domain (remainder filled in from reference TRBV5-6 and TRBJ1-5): DAGVTQSPTHLIKTRGQQVTLRCSPKSGHDTVSWYQQALGQGPQFIFQYYEEEERQRGNFPDRFSGHQFPNYSSELNVNALLLGDSALYLCASSLGGGNNQPQHFGDGTRLSIL.

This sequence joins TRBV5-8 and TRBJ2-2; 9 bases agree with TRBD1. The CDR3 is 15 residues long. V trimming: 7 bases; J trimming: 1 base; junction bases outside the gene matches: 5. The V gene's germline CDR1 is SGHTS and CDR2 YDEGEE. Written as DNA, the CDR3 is TGTGCCAGCTATGACAGGGGGAAGAACACCGGGGAGCTGTTTTTT. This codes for CASYDRGKNTGELFF.

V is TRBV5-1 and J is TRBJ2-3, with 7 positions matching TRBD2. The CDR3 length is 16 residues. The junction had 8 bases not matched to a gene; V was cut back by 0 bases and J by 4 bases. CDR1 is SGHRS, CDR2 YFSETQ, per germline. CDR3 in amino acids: CASSLAVGGIADTQYF. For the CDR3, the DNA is TGCGCCAGCAGCTTGGCCGTGGGAGGGATCGCAGATACGCAGTATTTT.

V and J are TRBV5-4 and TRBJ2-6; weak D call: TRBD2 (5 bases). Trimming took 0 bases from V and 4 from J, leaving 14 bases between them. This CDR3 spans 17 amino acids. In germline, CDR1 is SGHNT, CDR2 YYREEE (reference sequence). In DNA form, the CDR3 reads TGTGCCAGCAGCTTGGCGGTTGGGTCGGGAGGGGCCAACGTCCTGACTTTC. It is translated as CASSLAVGSGGANVLTF.

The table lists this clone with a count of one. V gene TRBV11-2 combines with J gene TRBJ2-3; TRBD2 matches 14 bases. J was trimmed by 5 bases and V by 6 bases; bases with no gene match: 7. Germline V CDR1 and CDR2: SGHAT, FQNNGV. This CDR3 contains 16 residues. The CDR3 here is CASSLTSGRALDTQYF. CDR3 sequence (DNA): TGTGCCAGCAGTTTGACTAGCGGGAGGGCCCTAGATACGCAGTATTTT.

In DNA form, the CDR3 reads TGTGCCAGCAGCGTAGGGGCAGGGCCATCAGATACGCAGTATTTT. It yields the protein CASSVGAGPSDTQYF. This chain joins TRBV9 and TRBJ2-3, with a tentative D call TRBD1 (5 bases). The CDR3 is 15 residues long. V was trimmed by 0 bases and J by 4 bases, leaving 12 bases between them. Germline V gene lookup returns CDR1 SGDLS and CDR2 YYNGEE.